A selection of T cell receptor beta chains follows, all from one sample in a study of OX40 agonist ivuxolimab in advanced cancers. Sequenced by immunoSEQ multiplex PCR; TCRdb stores in-frame clones only, minus some. This sample has 25,000 to 40,000 clones, with around 84% found just once. Sample: CD4+ or CD8+ T cells sorted from blood, taken in a trial of the OX40 agonist ivuxolimab. The receptor set was obtained from an adult with an advanced solid tumor such as melanoma, head and neck, liver or kidney cancer. CDR3s include the opening cysteine and the closing phenylalanine or tryptophan. D genes are given only for firm matches. Expanded clones get a size class; other rows say once, few or many, or leave the size out.

TRBJ2-3,13,TRBD1,TRBV27,few,CASSFLQGDTQYF,TGTGCCAGCAGTTTCCTACAGGGGGATACGCAGTATTTT
TRBJ1-2,16,-,TRBV4-3,-,CASSQDRQPANYGYTF,TGCGCCAGCAGCCAAGATAGGCAGCCTGCTAACTATGGCTACACCTTC
TRBJ2-1,16,TRBD1,TRBV19,-,CASSPQWDRVYNEQFF,TGTGCCAGTAGTCCCCAGTGGGACAGGGTCTACAATGAGCAGTTCTTC
TRBJ2-7,15,-,TRBV15,-,CATSRDFGGSYEQYF,TGTGCCACCAGCAGAGATTTCGGCGGCTCCTACGAGCAGTACTTC
TRBJ2-1,15,TRBD2,TRBV4-2,-,CASSQDGGGYNEQFF,TGTGCCAGCAGCCAAGATGGGGGGGGCTACAATGAGCAGTTCTTC
TRBJ2-7,15,-,TRBV5-6,-,CASSSGAANYNEQYF,TGTGCCAGCAGCTCCGGGGCCGCCAACTATAACGAGCAGTACTTC
TRBJ1-1,11,-,TRBV18,-,CASSPGVEAFF,TGTGCCAGCTCACCAGGGGTGGAAGCTTTCTTT
TRBJ1-2,14,-,TRBV28,-,CASSLATAHYGYTF,TGTGCCAGCAGTTTAGCGACAGCGCACTATGGCTACACCTTC
TRBJ1-2,15,TRBD1,TRBV28,-,CASSLWTGTSDGYTF,TGTGCCAGCAGTTTATGGACAGGGACGTCAGATGGCTACACCTTC
TRBJ2-7,15,TRBD1,TRBV7-9,-,CASSSSDRGAYEQYF,TGTGCCAGCAGCTCCTCGGACAGGGGAGCCTACGAGCAGTACTTC
TRBJ2-2,18,TRBD2,TRBV6-4,-,CASSALGVAGASTGELFF,TGTGCCAGCAGTGCCCTCGGGGTAGCGGGAGCTAGCACCGGGGAGCTGTTTTTT
TRBJ1-5,15,-,TRBV27,-,CASSLQGSLNQPQHF,TGTGCCAGCAGTTTACAAGGGTCCCTAAATCAGCCCCAGCATTTT
TRBJ1-5,15,-,TRBV15,-,CATSRYLGGNQPQHF,TGTGCCACCAGCAGATATCTAGGGGGCAATCAGCCCCAGCATTTT
TRBJ2-7,15,-,TRBV4-3,-,CASSRQRQGRYEQYF,TGCGCCAGCAGCCGCCAGAGGCAGGGTAGATACGAGCAGTACTTC
TRBJ1-2,13,-,TRBV6-5,few,CASSYGNNYGYTF,TGTGCCAGCAGTTACGGGAACAACTATGGCTACACCTTC
TRBJ2-3,15,-,TRBV4-1,-,CASSRLGQLEDTQYF,TGCGCCAGCAGCCGTCTCGGCCAGCTTGAAGATACGCAGTATTTT
TRBJ1-2,14,-,TRBV7-3,-,CASSLQGPGSGYTF,TGTGCCAGCAGCCTACAAGGCCCAGGGAGTGGCTACACCTTC
TRBJ2-3,14,TRBD2,TRBV9,-,CASSPGLGPDTQYF,TGTGCCAGCAGCCCCGGACTAGGGCCAGATACGCAGTATTTT
TRBJ2-7,15,-,TRBV4-3,few,CASSQSDSETYEQYF,TGCGCCAGCAGCCAGTCGGACAGTGAAACCTACGAGCAGTACTTC
TRBJ2-7,13,-,TRBV4-1,-,CASSQGPSYEQYF,TGCGCCAGCAGTCAGGGACCGAGCTACGAGCAGTACTTC
TRBJ2-7,15,TRBD2,TRBV11-2,-,CASSLELAGPYEQYF,TGTGCCAGCAGCTTAGAACTAGCGGGGCCCTACGAGCAGTACTTC
TRBJ2-5,15,TRBD1,TRBV2,once,CASTPGTGGRETQYF,TGTGCCAGCACCCCGGGGACAGGGGGCAGGGAGACCCAGTACTTC